This T cell receptor (beta chain) derives from a study of brain metastases from non-small cell lung cancer. General observations from the study: T-cell infiltration was lower in brain metastases than primaries (P < 0.001). Compared with their matched primary tumors, around 68% of brain metastases showed expanded T-cell clones. Metastases had sparse T cells but largely shared repertoires with primaries.

Assay: immunoSEQ multiplex PCR; the TCRdb copy retains only in-frame clones and omits some. The repertoire holds 14,000 to 15,000 clones, with about 83% as singletons. Worth noting for this clone: What it binds is not known.

Trimming cost V 5 bases and J 7 bases; bases outside gene matches: 8. The germline gives CDR1 GTSNPN, CDR2 SVGIG (reference sequence). The CDR3 length is 14 residues. V is TRBV30 and J is TRBJ1-3, with 10 bases lining up with TRBD1. The sample was primary lung tumor tissue. The source of this sequence is a donor older than 35 with non-small cell lung cancer. CDR3 nucleotides: TGTGCCTGGGAGACCGGGACAGGGGAGAACACCATATATTTT. Translation gives CAWETGTGENTIYF. Supplemented by reference TRBV30 and TRBJ1-3, the full variable domain reads SQTIHQWPATLVQPVGSPLSLECTVEGTSNPNLYWYRQAAGRGLQLLFYSVGIGQISSEVPQNLSASRPQDRQFILSSKKLLLSDSGFYLCAWETGTGENTIYFGEGSWLTVV.